This section outlines one T cell receptor beta chain sequence together with its context. The antigen is undetermined. One end of the junction is discordant with germline, which a read error may explain. Method: immunoSEQ multiplex PCR; TCRdb's copy keeps in-frame clones and lacks some. The table records roughly 57,000 clones, 75% to 90% of them present only once. This sample was taken from a study of OX40 agonist ivuxolimab in advanced cancers. Whole-study results and caveats: Those patients achieving a partial response at 0.1-3.0 mg/kg showed among the lowest clonal expansion. Antigen specificity remained undetermined for the expanded peripheral T cells.

Collection of blood occurred at baseline, at cycle 4 day 1, and at cycle 7 day 1. This CDR3 is built from 16 residues. Looked up from germline, CDR1 is MNHNS and CDR2 is SASEGT. This specimen was CD4+ or CD8+ T cells sorted from blood, taken in a trial of the OX40 agonist ivuxolimab. The clonotype was recovered from an adult with an advanced solid tumor such as melanoma, head and neck, liver or kidney cancer. The chain is built from TRBV6-1 and TRBJ2-7; 10 bases are a match to TRBD2. The CDR3 reads CAISALASGSSYEQYF. CDR3 in DNA: TGTGCCATCAGTGCTCTGGCTAGCGGGAGTTCCTACGAGCAGTACTTC.